This entry lists 26 T cell receptor beta chains sequenced from one sample in a study of cytomegalovirus exposure and HLA in healthy donors. 13 Jbeta primers and 60 Vbeta primers were used for the PCR. Some clones are missing from TCRdb's copy, which holds only in-frame ones; the method was immunoSEQ multiplex PCR. The repertoire includes about 130,000 clones, about 10% of them detected once, and just over 4.5% sits in the top ten. Sequencing input: PBMCs. The receptor source for this set is a woman aged 18-29 years in good health and CMV-seropositive.

V is TRBV28 and J is TRBJ2-7; TRBD2 agrees at 12 bases. V lost 5 bases to trimming and J lost 0 bases; unmatched junction nucleotides: 2. This CDR3 has 15 amino acids. The germline V gene has CDR1 MDHEN and CDR2 SYDVKM. CDR3: CASSEGLAGSYEQYF. The CDR3 coding sequence is TGTGCCAGCAGTGAGGGACTAGCGGGCTCCTACGAGCAGTACTTC.

The chain uses TRBV19 and TRBJ1-5; 8 bases match TRBD1. Germline V gives CDR1 LNHDA, CDR2 SQIVND (reference sequence). The length of the CDR3 is 15 residues. J was trimmed by 3 bases and V by 7 bases; bases with no gene match: 8. CDR3 DNA: TGTGCCAGTAATTTGGCAGGGGGCTTCAATCAGCCCCAGCATTTT. Translating gives CASNLAGGFNQPQHF.

This clone was seen a handful of times. V gene TRBV5-4 combines with J gene TRBJ2-1, with 9 bases fitting TRBD2. Germline trimming cut 0 bases from V and 9 bases from J; bases unmatched to any gene: 4. In germline, CDR1 is SGHNT, CDR2 YYREEE (reference sequence). The CDR3 loop spans 14 amino acids. In DNA, the CDR3 is TGTGCCAGCAGCTTGGCCGCGACTAGCGGTGAGCAGTTCTTC. Amino acid sequence: CASSLAATSGEQFF.

The CDR3 DNA is TGCGCCAGTATAGAAACCCCTAGCACAGATACGCAGTATTTT. The encoded protein is CASIETPSTDTQYF. The chain joins TRBV5-1 to TRBJ2-3; unclear D gene. Germline V CDR1 and CDR2: SGHRS, YFSETQ. This CDR3 is built from 14 residues. V lost 8 bases, J lost 0 bases, and 13 bases lay in between.

This chain links TRBV19 with TRBJ1-4, with 11 bases identical to TRBD1. With V trimmed by 7 bases and J by 5 bases, 3 bases remained unmatched. The germline gives CDR1 LNHDA, CDR2 SQIVND (reference sequence). The CDR3 is 14 residues long. In DNA form, the CDR3 reads TGTGCCAGTAACGGACAGGGGGCAAATGAAAAACTGTTTTTT. Protein product: CASNGQGANEKLFF.

The chain links TRBV28 to TRBJ2-7; the match to TRBD1 covers 7 bases. From germline, CDR1 is MDHEN and CDR2 SYDVKM. The V and J ends lost 5 bases and 0 bases, in that order; junction bases with no gene match: 7. The length of the CDR3 is 15 residues. The CDR3 spells CASSDNRGSSYEQYF. DNA for the CDR3: TGTGCCAGCAGTGACAACAGGGGAAGCTCCTACGAGCAGTACTTC.

This clone was seen a handful of times. The J gene is TRBJ2-3, the V gene TRBV5-1; maybe TRBD1 (5 bases). V lost 4 bases and J 1 base, leaving 10 bases between the germline ends. There are 14 residues in the CDR3. CDR1 SGHRS and CDR2 YFSETQ come from the germline V gene. In DNA form, the CDR3 reads TGCGCCAGCAGCCTAATGACAGGCACAGATACGCAGTATTTT. Translating gives CASSLMTGTDTQYF.

The CDR3 bases are TGTGCCAGCAGCTTAGAAGCAGGGGCTACCTACGAGCAGTACTTC. It encodes CASSLEAGATYEQYF. V is TRBV7-6 and J is TRBJ2-7; perhaps TRBD1 as D (6 bases). From germline, CDR1 is SGHVS and CDR2 FNYEAQ. The CDR3 contains 15 residues. The V and J ends lost 1 base and 2 bases respectively, with 12 bases between them.

The sample holds a few counts of this clone. The genes are TRBV25-1 and TRBJ2-7, with a weak D call TRBD2 (6 bases). Germline lookup yields CDR1 MGHDK and CDR2 SYGVNS. The V and J ends lost 2 bases and 5 bases respectively, with 22 bases between them. This CDR3 contains 17 residues. CDR3 residues: CASSEPGSEGIVHEQYF. The CDR3 DNA follows: TGTGCCAGCAGTGAACCCGGGTCGGAGGGGATCGTCCACGAGCAGTACTTC.

V gene TRBV19 combines with J gene TRBJ2-5; 10 bases are a match to TRBD1. Germline V gene data show CDR1 as LNHDA and CDR2 as SQIVND (reference sequence). This CDR3 spans 14 amino acids. V lost 4 bases and J lost 6; bases outside the gene matches: 5. CDR3 bases: TGTGCCAGTAGTACTCGGGGACAGGGGCAGACCCAGTACTTC. This encodes CASSTRGQGQTQYF.

V is TRBV6-1 and J is TRBJ2-2; 9 positions agree with TRBD1. The CDR3 totals 13 residues. Losses at the gene ends were 10 bases for V and 3 bases for J; bases not matched to a gene: 3. Germline-derived CDR1 and CDR2 are MNHNS and SASEGT. The CDR3 reads CANRGRDTGELFF. CDR3 DNA sequence: TGTGCCAACAGGGGGCGAGACACCGGGGAGCTGTTTTTT.

This clone came up a few times. The chain has TRBV2 and TRBJ1-2; the match to TRBD1 covers 12 bases. There are 19 residues in the CDR3. The V gene end was trimmed by 6 bases and the J gene end by 5 bases; junction bases not matched to a gene: 19. Germline V gives CDR1 SNHLY, CDR2 FYNNEI. In DNA form, the CDR3 reads TGTGCCAGCAGGCCCGCCCCCGGGACAGGGGGCGTCAGCTTATATGGCTACACCTTC. Translated, it gives CASRPAPGTGGVSLYGYTF.

This clone was detected a few times. The chain uses TRBV19 and TRBJ2-1; a possible D gene is TRBD1 (8 bases). The V end was cut by 4 bases, the J end by 8 bases, with 15 bases between. This CDR3 spans 14 amino acids. Germline CDR1 is LNHDA and CDR2 is SQIVND (reference sequence). The CDR3 coding sequence is TGTGCCAGTAGTACCCGGACAGGGAGGGATGAGCAGTTCTTC. Its protein product is CASSTRTGRDEQFF.

This clone showed up just a few times. Other nucleotide sequences in the sample specify the same CDR3. This chain connects TRBV27 to TRBJ1-1; D remains unclear. Trimming shortened V by 3 bases and J by 2 bases, and 7 bases separated the two germline ends. Per the germline V gene, CDR1 is MNHEY and CDR2 is SMNVEV (reference sequence). This CDR3 has 13 amino acids. The CDR3 sequence: CASSFRGNTEAFF. CDR3 coding DNA: TGTGCCAGCAGTTTTCGGGGAAACACTGAAGCTTTCTTT.

The chain employs TRBV18 and TRBJ1-2; 8 bases agree with TRBD1. V shed 3 bases, J shed 5 bases, and the junction held 17 bases outside the gene matches. The CDR3 contains 18 residues. Germline V gene data show CDR1 as KGHSH and CDR2 as LQKENI. The CDR3 sequence: CASSPYQPKPGQAYGYTF. The CDR3 bases are TGTGCCAGCTCACCGTACCAGCCTAAACCGGGACAGGCATATGGCTACACCTTC.

The V and J genes are TRBV20-1 and TRBJ2-7; D might be TRBD2 (6 bases). The CDR3 loop spans 11 amino acids. V lost 3 bases and J 5 bases, leaving 8 bases between the germline ends. Germline CDR1 and CDR2: DFQATT and SNEGSKA (reference sequence). The CDR3, as DNA: TGCAGTGCTAGGGCGGGGAACGAGCAGTACTTC. Amino acids: CSARAGNEQYF.

This clone came up many times. The CDR3 region is CASTPDRDNTEAFF. CDR3 bases: TGTGCCAGTACCCCGGACAGGGATAACACTGAAGCTTTCTTT. The V gene is TRBV19, the J gene TRBJ1-1, with 8 bases matching TRBD1. The V gene end was trimmed by 7 bases and the J gene end by 2 bases; junction bases not matched to a gene: 6. The CDR3 is 14 amino acids. Germline V lookup: CDR1 LNHDA, CDR2 SQIVND (reference sequence).

A few counts support this clone. This chain connects TRBV9 to TRBJ2-1; possible D gene TRBD1, 5 bases. The length of the CDR3 is 17 residues. Trimming pared 4 bases from V and 5 bases from J, leaving 22 bases between. Germline-derived CDR1 and CDR2 are SGDLS and YYNGEE. CDR3: CASSQGGSGPPNNEQFF. CDR3 nucleotide sequence: TGTGCCAGCAGCCAGGGCGGATCGGGCCCCCCAAACAATGAGCAGTTCTTC. Full variable domain (missing parts from reference TRBV9 and TRBJ2-1): DSGVTQTPKHLITATGQRVTLRCSPRSGDLSVYWYQQSLDQGLQFLIQYYNGEERAKGNILERFSAQQFPDLHSELNLSSLELGDSALYFCASSQGGSGPPNNEQFFGPGTRLTVL.

This clone was recorded a few times. This chain connects TRBV5-1 to TRBJ2-7, with 7 nucleotides matching TRBD1. The V segment lost 3 bases and the J segment 6 bases; nucleotides outside the gene matches: 9. Germline V lookup: CDR1 SGHRS, CDR2 YFSETQ. The CDR3 has 14 residues. This chain's CDR3 is CASSSGDRTGEQYF. In DNA, the CDR3 is TGCGCCAGCAGCTCCGGGGACAGAACGGGCGAGCAGTACTTC.

The chain employs TRBV20-1 and TRBJ1-1; D is uncertain. V dropped 1 base and J dropped 10 bases, with 10 bases sitting between them. Germline CDR1 reads DFQATT; CDR2 reads SNEGSKA (reference sequence). There are 11 residues in the CDR3. The CDR3 bases are TGCAGTGCTAGAGCCGCCGGGGTAGCTTTCTTT. It encodes CSARAAGVAFF.

This clone was seen more than once but under ten times. The V and J genes are TRBV30 and TRBJ2-2; D possibly corresponds to TRBD1 (5 bases). V was cut by 2 bases and J by 5 bases, with 9 bases left in between. The germline V gene encodes CDR1 GTSNPN and CDR2 SVGIG (reference sequence). This CDR3 has 13 amino acids. The CDR3 nucleotides read TGTGCCTGGAGTATGGCAGGGACCGGGGAGCTGTTTTTT. It is translated as CAWSMAGTGELFF.

This clone was counted only a few times. The V gene is TRBV29-1, the J gene TRBJ2-7; D gene unclear. CDR3 length equals 11 residues. Looked up from germline, CDR1 is SQVTM and CDR2 is ANQGSEA. V lost 4 bases and J 4 bases, leaving 8 bases between the germline ends. The CDR3 DNA sequence: TGCAGCGTTGCTGGCAGATACGAGCAGTACTTC. It yields the protein CSVAGRYEQYF.

The gene calls are TRBV11-2 and TRBJ2-7, with 10 bases identical to TRBD2. CDR1 is SGHAT, CDR2 FQNNGV, per germline. This CDR3 contains 16 residues. Trimming removed 1 base from V and 3 bases from J; junction bases left unmatched: 6. Here the CDR3 DNA reads TGTGCCAGCAGCTTAGCGGTCAGCGGGAGGGGCTACGAGCAGTACTTC. Its protein is CASSLAVSGRGYEQYF.

The table lists this clone with a few counts. The V gene is TRBV15, the J gene TRBJ2-7; 8 bases line up with TRBD2. The CDR3 has 14 residues. V shed 8 bases and J 1 base; nucleotides not matched to a gene: 7. Germline V CDR1 and CDR2: LNHNV, YYDKDF (reference sequence). CDR3 protein: CATREGSGSYEQYF. CDR3 DNA: TGTGCCACCCGGGAGGGGTCCGGATCCTACGAGCAGTACTTC.

This clone was recorded a few times. V usage is TRBV5-7 and J usage is TRBJ2-7, with 7 bases aligning to TRBD2. TRBV5-7 qualifies as an ORF whose function is uncertain. This CDR3 contains 18 residues. Trimming removed 2 bases from V and 2 bases from J; junction bases left unmatched: 16. The CDR3 spells CASSLNERDAGPPYEQYF. The CDR3 bases are TGTGCCAGCAGCTTAAACGAGCGGGACGCAGGACCACCCTACGAGCAGTACTTC.

The chain is built from TRBV6-1 and TRBJ2-7; D perhaps matches TRBD1 (5 bases). Trimming cost V 9 bases and J 6 bases, with 21 bases left between them. Germline V gives CDR1 MNHNS, CDR2 SASEGT. This CDR3 has 14 residues. The CDR3 DNA follows: TGTGCCAGTCGGACGCAGCGCGTCCAGGGCGAGCAGTACTTC. The encoded protein is CASRTQRVQGEQYF.